Below, 17 T cell receptor beta chains from the same sample are listed, as sequenced in a study of PD-1 and CTLA-4 blockade in melanoma (dated by TCRdb to 2020 to 2022). The method behind the library was the immunoSEQ multiplex PCR assay. TCRdb retrieved this table from immuneACCESS and kept in-frame rearrangements only. Not all clones are present; in checked studies, unresolved V genes account for under half, and no reason is known for the remainder. This sample is represented by about 31,000 clones; approximately 90% of them were singletons. Less than 10% of the sample is in the top ten clones. The specimen was CD8+ T cells from peripheral blood, collected from a patient given anti-PD-1 treatment. The receptors derive from a human donor with melanoma.

The chain joins TRBV24-1 to TRBJ2-2, with D hard to call. The CDR3 is made up of 17 amino acids. With 3 bases removed from V and 7 bases from J, the gap between germline ends came to 20 bases. The germline V gene encodes CDR1 KGHDR and CDR2 SFDVKD. The CDR3 spells CATSDRRPSPSGGELFF. The CDR3 DNA is TGTGCCACCAGTGATAGGAGACCAAGTCCCTCGGGCGGGGAGCTGTTTTTT.

The V and J genes are TRBV9 and TRBJ2-7, with TRBD2 matching over 8 bases. CDR3 size: 14 residues. Unmatched junction bases numbered 4, after V lost 2 bases and J lost 3 bases. Germline values: CDR1 SGDLS, CDR2 YYNGEE. The CDR3 reads CASSVAGGRYEQYF. The CDR3 DNA reads TGTGCCAGCAGCGTTGCGGGGGGCCGCTACGAGCAGTACTTC.

The chain has TRBV7-9 and TRBJ1-2; D is perhaps TRBD1 (6 bases). Trimming took 6 bases from V and 8 from J, leaving 16 bases between them. The length of the CDR3 is 13 residues. CDR1 and CDR2 from the germline V gene are SEHNR and FQNEAQ (reference sequence). DNA of the CDR3: TGTGCCAGCAGGTCGGGGACCAGGGGCGGCTACACCTTC. Protein: CASRSGTRGGYTF.

The V call is TRBV6-5, the J call TRBJ1-4, with unresolved D. V was trimmed by 3 bases and J by 7 bases, leaving 6 bases between them. CDR1 and CDR2 (germline): MNHEY, SVGAGI. CDR3 length: 12 amino acids. CDR3 in DNA: TGTGCCAGCAGTTATAGCGGTGAAAAACTGTTTTTT. It is translated as CASSYSGEKLFF.

The chain carries TRBV9 and TRBJ2-7; D unresolved. The V and J ends lost 0 bases and 2 bases respectively, with 9 bases between them. This CDR3 region has 14 residues. From germline, CDR1 is SGDLS and CDR2 YYNGEE. The CDR3 nucleotides read TGTGCCAGCAGCGTAGACACCGGAGCCTACGAGCAGTACTTC. Its protein is CASSVDTGAYEQYF.

The rearrangement uses TRBV28 and TRBJ1-4, with 9 bases matching TRBD1. There are 16 residues in the CDR3. Trimming took 4 bases from V and 5 from J; bases not matched to a gene: 8. The germline V gene encodes CDR1 MDHEN and CDR2 SYDVKM. The chain's CDR3 is CASSSPSGTGNEKLFF. The DNA of the CDR3 is TGTGCCAGCAGTTCCCCCTCCGGGACAGGGAATGAAAAACTGTTTTTT.

The chain joins TRBV19 to TRBJ1-5, with 7 bases lining up with TRBD1. This CDR3 has 15 amino acids. From germline, CDR1 is LNHDA and CDR2 SQIVND (reference sequence). V lost 3 bases, J lost 5 bases, and 7 bases stayed unmatched. The CDR3 bases are TGTGCCAGTAGTATCTGGGGACAGAATTATCAGCCCCAGCATTTT. Protein: CASSIWGQNYQPQHF.

The chain carries TRBV5-1 and TRBJ2-1; 12 nucleotides agree with TRBD2. The length of the CDR3 is 17 residues. Looked up from germline, CDR1 is SGHRS and CDR2 is YFSETQ. V was clipped by 2 bases and J by 7 bases; unmatched bases: 10. In DNA, the CDR3 is TGCGCCAGCAGCTTTCGGACTAGCGGGGTACTTCCGAATGAGCAGTTCTTC. Translating it yields CASSFRTSGVLPNEQFF.

This chain links TRBV7-2 with TRBJ2-7; D unresolved. The CDR3 runs to 13 residues. Per germline, CDR1 SGHTA and CDR2 FQGNSA. The V end lost 0 bases, the J end lost 5 bases, and 8 bases lay between the germline ends. The CDR3 reads CASSLAVPNEQYF. In DNA form, the CDR3 reads TGTGCCAGCAGCTTAGCTGTACCAAACGAGCAGTACTTC. Full variable domain (missing parts from reference TRBV7-2 and TRBJ2-7): GAGVSQSPSNKVTEKGKDVELRCDPISGHTALYWYRQSLGQGLEFLIYFQGNSAPDKSGLPSDRFSAERTGGSVSTLTIQRTQQEDSAVYLCASSLAVPNEQYFGPGTRLTVT.

The chain has TRBV28 and TRBJ2-7; weak D call: TRBD1 (5 bases). The V end lost 8 bases, the J end lost 4 bases, and 12 bases lay between the germline ends. This CDR3 spans 12 amino acids. Germline V gives CDR1 MDHEN, CDR2 SYDVKM. The CDR3 here is CASGAGRYEQYF. The DNA of the CDR3 is TGTGCCAGCGGGGCAGGCCGATACGAGCAGTACTTC.

This chain links TRBV29-1 with TRBJ2-2; a weak D match, TRBD2 (5 bases). Germline lookup yields CDR1 SQVTM and CDR2 ANQGSEA. V was shortened by 5 bases and J by 2 bases, with 9 bases between the two germline ends. The CDR3 extends over 13 amino acids. The CDR3 region has the DNA TGCAGCGTTCTCGGGAACAACACCGGGGAGCTGTTTTTT. It specifies CSVLGNNTGELFF.

This clone was seen more than once but under ten times. The V call is TRBV11-2, the J call TRBJ1-5; D not certain. Looked up from germline, CDR1 is SGHAT and CDR2 is FQNNGV. Trimming pared 3 bases from V and 4 bases from J, leaving 10 bases between. The CDR3 has 14 residues. Here the CDR3 DNA reads TGTGCCAGCAGCTTCGACGGCGGGAATCAGCCCCAGCATTTT. Protein sequence: CASSFDGGNQPQHF.

This rearrangement joins TRBV27 to TRBJ1-6; no firm D call. The CDR3 runs 14 residues. The V gene lost 2 bases and the J gene lost 10 bases, with 12 bases spanning the gap. Per germline, CDR1 MNHEY and CDR2 SMNVEV (reference sequence). The DNA of the CDR3 is TGTGCCAGCAGTTTAGGACCAGGTAGATCACCCCTCCACTTT. Protein sequence: CASSLGPGRSPLHF.

The V gene is TRBV19, the J gene TRBJ2-7, with 10 bases matching TRBD1. Germline V CDR1 and CDR2: LNHDA, SQIVND (reference sequence). J was trimmed by 3 bases and V by 5 bases; bases with no gene match: 7. This CDR3 is 15 amino acids long. The chain's CDR3 is CASSSGQGGHYEQYF. CDR3 nucleotides: TGTGCCAGTAGTTCCGGACAGGGGGGACACTACGAGCAGTACTTC.

This clone was seen a single time. The rearrangement joins TRBV28 to TRBJ1-1; D is uncertain. Between the trimmed V and J ends, which lost 5 bases and 4 bases, there was a span of 17 bases. The CDR3 totals 15 residues. Germline CDR1 is MDHEN and CDR2 is SYDVKM. The CDR3 loop reads CASSPLDGDSTEAFF. The CDR3 DNA reads as TGTGCCAGCAGTCCCCTCGACGGGGATAGCACTGAAGCTTTCTTT.

The chain combines TRBV25-1 with TRBJ1-6, with a weak D call TRBD1 (5 bases). The germline gives CDR1 MGHDK, CDR2 SYGVNS. The CDR3 extends over 14 amino acids. Between the trimmed V and J ends, which lost 1 base and 8 bases, there was a span of 9 bases. CDR3 protein: CASSEWGGDSPLHF. The CDR3 nucleotides read TGTGCCAGCAGTGAATGGGGAGGGGATTCACCCCTCCACTTT. Together with reference TRBV25-1 and TRBJ1-6, the CDR3 gives the full variable domain: EADIYQTPRYLVIGTGKKITLECSQTMGHDKMYWYQQDPGMELHLIHYSYGVNSTEKGDLSSESTVSRIRTEHFPLTLESARPSHTSQYLCASSEWGGDSPLHFGNGTRLTVT.

The chain employs TRBV5-5 and TRBJ2-7; TRBD2 might be the D (6 bases). Germline V lookup: CDR1 SGHKS, CDR2 YYEKEE (reference sequence). This CDR3 has 14 amino acids. The V and J ends lost 4 bases and 3 bases respectively, with 14 bases between them. The CDR3, as DNA: TGTGCCAGCAGCGGGGGGACGTCAGACTACGAGCAGTACTTC. This codes for CASSGGTSDYEQYF.